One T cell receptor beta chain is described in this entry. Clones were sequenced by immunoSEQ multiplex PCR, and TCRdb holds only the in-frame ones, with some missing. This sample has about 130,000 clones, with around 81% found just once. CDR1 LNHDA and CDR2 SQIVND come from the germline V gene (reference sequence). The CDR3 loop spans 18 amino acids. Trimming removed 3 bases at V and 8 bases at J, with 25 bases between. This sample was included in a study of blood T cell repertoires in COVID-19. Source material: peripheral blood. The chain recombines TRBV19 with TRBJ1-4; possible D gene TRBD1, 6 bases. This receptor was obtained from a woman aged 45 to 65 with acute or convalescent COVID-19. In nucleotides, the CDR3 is TGTGCCAGTAGTATGGGCGCGGGGGGCGCGAGGTACGCGGAAAAACTGTTTTTT. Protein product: CASSMGAGGARYAEKLFF.